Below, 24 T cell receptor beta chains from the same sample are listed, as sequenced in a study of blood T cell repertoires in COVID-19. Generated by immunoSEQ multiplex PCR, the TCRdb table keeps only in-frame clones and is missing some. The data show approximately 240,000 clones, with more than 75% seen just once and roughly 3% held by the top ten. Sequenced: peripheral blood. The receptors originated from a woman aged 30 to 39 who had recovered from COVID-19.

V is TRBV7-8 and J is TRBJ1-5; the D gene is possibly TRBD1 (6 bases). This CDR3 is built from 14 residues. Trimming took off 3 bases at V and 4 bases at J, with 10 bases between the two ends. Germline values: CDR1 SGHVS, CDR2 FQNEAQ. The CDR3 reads CASSFGQQNQPQHF. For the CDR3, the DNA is TGTGCCAGCAGCTTCGGACAGCAAAATCAGCCCCAGCATTTT.

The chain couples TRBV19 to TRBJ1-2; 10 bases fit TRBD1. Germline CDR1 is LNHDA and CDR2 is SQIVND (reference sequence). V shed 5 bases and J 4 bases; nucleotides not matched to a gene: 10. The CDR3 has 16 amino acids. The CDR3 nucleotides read TGTGCCAGTAGTCCTCGGACAGGGGGACGTGTCTATGGCTACACCTTC. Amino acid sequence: CASSPRTGGRVYGYTF.

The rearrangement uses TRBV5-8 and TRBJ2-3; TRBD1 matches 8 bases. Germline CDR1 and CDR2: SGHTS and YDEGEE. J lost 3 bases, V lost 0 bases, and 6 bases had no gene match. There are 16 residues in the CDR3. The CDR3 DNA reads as TGTGCCAGCAGCTTGGCCGGTGGACAGGGAACAGATACGCAGTATTTT. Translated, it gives CASSLAGGQGTDTQYF.

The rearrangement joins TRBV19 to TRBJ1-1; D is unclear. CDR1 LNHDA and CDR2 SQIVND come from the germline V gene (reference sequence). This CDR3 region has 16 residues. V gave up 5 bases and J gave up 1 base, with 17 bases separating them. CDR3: CASSAPFGERNTEAFF. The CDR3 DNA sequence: TGTGCCAGTAGTGCCCCCTTCGGGGAAAGGAACACTGAAGCTTTCTTT. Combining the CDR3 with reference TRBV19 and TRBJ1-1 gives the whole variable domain DGGITQSPKYLFRKEGQNVTLSCEQNLNHDAMYWYRQDPGQGLRLIYYSQIVNDFQKGDIAEGYSVSREKKESFPLTVTSAQKNPTAFYLCASSAPFGERNTEAFFGQGTRLTVV.

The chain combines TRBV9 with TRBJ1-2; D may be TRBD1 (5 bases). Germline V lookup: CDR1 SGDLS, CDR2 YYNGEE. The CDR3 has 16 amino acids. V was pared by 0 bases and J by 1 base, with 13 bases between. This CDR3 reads CASSVGPGYLNYGYTF. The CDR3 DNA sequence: TGTGCCAGCAGCGTAGGGCCAGGGTACCTTAACTATGGCTACACCTTC.

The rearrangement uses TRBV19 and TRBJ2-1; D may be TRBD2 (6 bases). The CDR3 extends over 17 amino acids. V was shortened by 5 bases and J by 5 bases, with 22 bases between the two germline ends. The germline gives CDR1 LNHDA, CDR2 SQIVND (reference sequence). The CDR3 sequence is CASSPRGGGGENNEQFF. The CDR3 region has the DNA TGTGCCAGTAGTCCCCGGGGAGGTGGCGGGGAAAACAATGAGCAGTTCTTC.

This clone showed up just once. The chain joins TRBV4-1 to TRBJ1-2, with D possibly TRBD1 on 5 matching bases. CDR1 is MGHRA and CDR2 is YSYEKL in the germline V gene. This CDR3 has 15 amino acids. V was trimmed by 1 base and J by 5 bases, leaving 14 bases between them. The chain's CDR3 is CASSQVTGATYGYTF. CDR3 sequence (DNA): TGCGCCAGCAGCCAAGTTACAGGAGCGACTTATGGCTACACCTTC.

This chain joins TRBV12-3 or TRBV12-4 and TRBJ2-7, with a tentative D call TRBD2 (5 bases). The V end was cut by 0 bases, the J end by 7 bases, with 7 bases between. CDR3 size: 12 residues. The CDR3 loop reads CASSLAPGEQYF. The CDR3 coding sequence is TGTGCCAGCAGTTTAGCTCCGGGGGAGCAGTACTTC.

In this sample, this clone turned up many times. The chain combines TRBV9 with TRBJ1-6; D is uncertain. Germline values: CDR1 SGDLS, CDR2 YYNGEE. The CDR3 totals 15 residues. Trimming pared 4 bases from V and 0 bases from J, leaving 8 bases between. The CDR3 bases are TGTGCCAGCAGCTCGGAGAGCTCCTATAATTCACCCCTCCACTTT. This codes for CASSSESSYNSPLHF.

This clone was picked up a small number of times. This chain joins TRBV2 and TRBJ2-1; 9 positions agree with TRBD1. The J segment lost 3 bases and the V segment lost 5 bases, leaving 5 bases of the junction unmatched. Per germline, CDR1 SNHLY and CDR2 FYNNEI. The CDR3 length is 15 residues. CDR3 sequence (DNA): TGTGCCAGCAGTACTGACAGGGGGTACTACAATGAGCAGTTCTTC. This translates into CASSTDRGYYNEQFF. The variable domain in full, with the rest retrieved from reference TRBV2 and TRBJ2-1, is EPEVTQTPSHQVTQMGQEVILRCVPISNHLYFYWYRQILGQKVEFLVSFYNNEISEKSEIFDDQFSVERPDGSNFTLKIRSTKLEDSAMYFCASSTDRGYYNEQFFGPGTRLTVL.

The CDR3 here is CASSFSGGYGYTF. The CDR3 region has the DNA TGTGCCAGCAGCTTTTCAGGGGGGTACGGCTACACCTTC. The rearrangement links TRBV5-6 to TRBJ1-2; TRBD1 matches 7 bases. The germline gives CDR1 SGHDT, CDR2 YYEEEE. V was pared by 2 bases and J by 8 bases, with 6 bases of the junction left unmatched. The CDR3 contains 13 residues.

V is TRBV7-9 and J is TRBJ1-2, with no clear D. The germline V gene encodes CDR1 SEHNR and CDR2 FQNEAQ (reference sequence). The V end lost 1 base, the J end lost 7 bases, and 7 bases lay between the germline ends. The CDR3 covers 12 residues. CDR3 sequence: CASSLEGSGYTF. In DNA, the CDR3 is TGTGCCAGCAGCTTAGAAGGGAGTGGCTACACCTTC.

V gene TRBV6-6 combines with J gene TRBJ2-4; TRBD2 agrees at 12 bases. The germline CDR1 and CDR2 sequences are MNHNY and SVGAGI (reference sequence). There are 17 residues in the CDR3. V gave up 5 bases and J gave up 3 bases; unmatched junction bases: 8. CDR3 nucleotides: TGTGCCAGCAGTCGACTAGCGGGGGATCATGGCAAAAACATTCAGTACTTC. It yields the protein CASSRLAGDHGKNIQYF.

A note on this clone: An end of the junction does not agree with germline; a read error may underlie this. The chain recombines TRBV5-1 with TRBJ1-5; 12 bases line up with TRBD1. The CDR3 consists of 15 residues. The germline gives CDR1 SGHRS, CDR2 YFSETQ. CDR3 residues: CASSPGTGGNQPQHF. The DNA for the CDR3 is TGCGCCAGCAGCCCAGGGACAGGGGGCAACCAGCCCCAGCATTTT.

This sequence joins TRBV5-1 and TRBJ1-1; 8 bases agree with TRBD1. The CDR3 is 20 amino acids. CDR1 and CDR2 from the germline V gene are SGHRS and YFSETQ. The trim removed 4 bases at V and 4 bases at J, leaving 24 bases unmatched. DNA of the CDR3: TGCGCCAGCAGCCCTCAAGCTGTCATGGGACAGGAGGGGGGGGGCACTGAAGCTTTCTTT. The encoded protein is CASSPQAVMGQEGGGTEAFF. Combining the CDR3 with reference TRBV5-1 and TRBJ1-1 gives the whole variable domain KAGVTQTPRYLIKTRGQQVTLSCSPISGHRSVSWYQQTPGQGLQFLFEYFSETQRNKGNFPGRFSGRQFSNSRSEMNVSTLELGDSALYLCASSPQAVMGQEGGGTEAFFGQGTRLTVV.

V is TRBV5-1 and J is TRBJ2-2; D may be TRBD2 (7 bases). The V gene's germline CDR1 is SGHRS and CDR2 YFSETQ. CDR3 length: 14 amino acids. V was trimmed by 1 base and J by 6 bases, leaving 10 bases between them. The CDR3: CASSLKGGPGELFF. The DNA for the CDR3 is TGCGCCAGCAGCTTGAAGGGGGGGCCCGGGGAGCTGTTTTTT.

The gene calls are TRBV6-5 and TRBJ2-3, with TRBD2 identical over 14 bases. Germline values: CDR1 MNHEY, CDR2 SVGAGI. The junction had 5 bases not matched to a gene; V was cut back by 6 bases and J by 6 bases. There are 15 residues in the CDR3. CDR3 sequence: CASSQGLAGADTQYF. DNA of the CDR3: TGTGCCAGCAGCCAGGGACTAGCGGGGGCGGATACGCAGTATTTT.

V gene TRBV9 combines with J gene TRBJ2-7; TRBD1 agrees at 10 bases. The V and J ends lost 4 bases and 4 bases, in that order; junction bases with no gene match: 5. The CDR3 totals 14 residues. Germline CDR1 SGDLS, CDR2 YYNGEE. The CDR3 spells CASSTGQGGYEQYF. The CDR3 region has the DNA TGTGCCAGCAGCACCGGACAGGGGGGTTACGAGCAGTACTTC.

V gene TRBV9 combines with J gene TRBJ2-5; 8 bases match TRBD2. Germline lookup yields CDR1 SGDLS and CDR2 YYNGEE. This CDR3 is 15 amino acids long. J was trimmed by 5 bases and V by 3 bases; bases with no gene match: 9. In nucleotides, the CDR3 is TGTGCCAGCAGCGATAGCGGGGCAGCCGACGAGACCCAGTACTTC. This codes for CASSDSGAADETQYF.

The CDR3 DNA is TGTGCCAGCAGCGTGGACAGGTCCTACAATGAGCAGTTCTTC. It encodes CASSVDRSYNEQFF. The chain combines TRBV7-3 with TRBJ2-1; 7 bases line up with TRBD1. The V and J ends lost 5 bases and 1 base, in that order; junction bases with no gene match: 2. The CDR3 contains 14 residues. Per germline, CDR1 SGHTA and CDR2 FQGTGA.

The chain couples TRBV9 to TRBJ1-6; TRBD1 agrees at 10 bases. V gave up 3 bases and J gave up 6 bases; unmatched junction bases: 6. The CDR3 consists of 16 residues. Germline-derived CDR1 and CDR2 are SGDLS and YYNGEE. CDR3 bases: TGTGCCAGCAGCGCCGGGACAGGGGATTTTAATTCACCCCTCCACTTT. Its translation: CASSAGTGDFNSPLHF.

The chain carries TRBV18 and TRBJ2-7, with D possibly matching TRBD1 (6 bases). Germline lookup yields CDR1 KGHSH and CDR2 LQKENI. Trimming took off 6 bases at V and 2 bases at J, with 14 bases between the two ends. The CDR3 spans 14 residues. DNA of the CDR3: TGTGCCAGCTCTCCGACAGGTGCCACCTACGAGCAGTACTTC. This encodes CASSPTGATYEQYF.

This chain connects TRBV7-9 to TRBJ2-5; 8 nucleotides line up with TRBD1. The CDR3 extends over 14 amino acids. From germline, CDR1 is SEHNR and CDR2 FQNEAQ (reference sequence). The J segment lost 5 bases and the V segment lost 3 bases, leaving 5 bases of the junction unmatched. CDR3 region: CASSFGQGGETQYF. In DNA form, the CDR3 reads TGTGCCAGCAGCTTCGGACAGGGTGGGGAGACCCAGTACTTC.

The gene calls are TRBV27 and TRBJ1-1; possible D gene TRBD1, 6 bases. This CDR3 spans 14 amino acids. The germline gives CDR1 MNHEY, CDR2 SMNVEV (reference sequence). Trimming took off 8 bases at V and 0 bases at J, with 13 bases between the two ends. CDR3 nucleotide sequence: TGTGCCAGCGGCCGTACAGGGCTGAACACTGAAGCTTTCTTT. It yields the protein CASGRTGLNTEAFF.